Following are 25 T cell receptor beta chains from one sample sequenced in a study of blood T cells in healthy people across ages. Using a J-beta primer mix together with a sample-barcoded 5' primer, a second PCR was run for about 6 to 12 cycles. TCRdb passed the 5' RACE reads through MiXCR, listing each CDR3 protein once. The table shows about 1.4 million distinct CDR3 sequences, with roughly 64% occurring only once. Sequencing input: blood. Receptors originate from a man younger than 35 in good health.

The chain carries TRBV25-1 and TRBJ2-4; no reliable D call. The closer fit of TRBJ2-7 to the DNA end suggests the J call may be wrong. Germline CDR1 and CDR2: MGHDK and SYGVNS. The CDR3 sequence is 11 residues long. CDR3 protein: CASMALYEQYF. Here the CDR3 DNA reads TGTGCCAGCATGGCTCTTTACGAGCAGTACTTC.

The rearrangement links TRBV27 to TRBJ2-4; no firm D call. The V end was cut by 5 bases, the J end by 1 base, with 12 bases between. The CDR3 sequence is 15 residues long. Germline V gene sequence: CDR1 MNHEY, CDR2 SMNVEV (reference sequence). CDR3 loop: CASSNRFRAKNIQYF. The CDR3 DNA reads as TGTGCCAGCAGTAACAGATTCCGTGCCAAAAACATTCAGTACTTC.

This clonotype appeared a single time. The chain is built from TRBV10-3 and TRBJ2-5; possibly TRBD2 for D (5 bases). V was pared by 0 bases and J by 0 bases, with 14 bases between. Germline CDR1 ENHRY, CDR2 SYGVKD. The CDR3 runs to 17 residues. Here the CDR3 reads CAISESGPRGYQETQYF. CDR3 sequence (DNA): TGTGCCATCAGTGAGTCAGGCCCCCGGGGATACCAAGAGACCCAGTACTTC.

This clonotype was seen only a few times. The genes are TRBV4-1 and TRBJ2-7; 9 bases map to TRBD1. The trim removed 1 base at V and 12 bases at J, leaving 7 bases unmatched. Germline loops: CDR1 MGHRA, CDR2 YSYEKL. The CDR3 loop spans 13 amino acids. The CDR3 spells CASSQVRTGERYF. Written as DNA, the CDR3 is TGCGCCAGCAGCCAAGTGCGGACAGGGGAACGGTACTTC.

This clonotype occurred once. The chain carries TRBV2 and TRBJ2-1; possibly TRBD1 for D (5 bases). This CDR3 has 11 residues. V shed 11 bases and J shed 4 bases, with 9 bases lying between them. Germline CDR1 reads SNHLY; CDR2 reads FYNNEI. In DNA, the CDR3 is TGTGCCGCGACAGAGTACAATGAGCAGTTCTTC. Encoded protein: CAATEYNEQFF. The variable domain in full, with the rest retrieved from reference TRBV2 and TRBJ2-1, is EPEVTQTPSHQVTQMGQEVILRCVPISNHLYFYWYRQILGQKVEFLVSFYNNEISEKSEIFDDQFSVERPDGSNFTLKIRSTKLEDSAMYFCAATEYNEQFFGPGTRLTVL.

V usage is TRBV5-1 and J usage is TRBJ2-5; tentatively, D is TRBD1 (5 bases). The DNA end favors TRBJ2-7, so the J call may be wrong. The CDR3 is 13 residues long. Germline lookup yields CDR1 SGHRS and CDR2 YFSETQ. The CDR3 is CASSATTDPEQYF. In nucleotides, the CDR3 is TGCGCCAGCAGCGCAACGACAGATCCCGAGCAGTACTTC.

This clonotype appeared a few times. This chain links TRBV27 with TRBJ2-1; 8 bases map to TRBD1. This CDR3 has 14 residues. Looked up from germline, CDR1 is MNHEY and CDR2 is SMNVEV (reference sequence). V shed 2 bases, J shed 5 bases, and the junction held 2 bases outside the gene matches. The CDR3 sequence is CASSLQGADNEQFF. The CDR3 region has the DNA TGTGCCAGCAGTTTACAGGGGGCGGACAATGAGCAGTTCTTC.

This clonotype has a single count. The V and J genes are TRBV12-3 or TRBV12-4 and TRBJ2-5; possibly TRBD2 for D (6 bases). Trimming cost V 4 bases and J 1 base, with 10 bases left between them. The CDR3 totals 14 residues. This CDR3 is CASSSDGSQETQYF. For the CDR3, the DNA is TGTGCCAGCAGTTCGGACGGGAGCCAAGAGACCCAGTACTTC.

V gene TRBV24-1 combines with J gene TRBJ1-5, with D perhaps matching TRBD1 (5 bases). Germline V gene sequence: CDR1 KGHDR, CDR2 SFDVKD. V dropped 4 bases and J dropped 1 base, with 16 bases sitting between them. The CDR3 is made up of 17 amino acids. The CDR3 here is CATSEGTGRQSNQPQHF. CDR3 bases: TGTGCCACCAGTGAGGGAACAGGTAGGCAAAGCAATCAGCCCCAGCATTTT.

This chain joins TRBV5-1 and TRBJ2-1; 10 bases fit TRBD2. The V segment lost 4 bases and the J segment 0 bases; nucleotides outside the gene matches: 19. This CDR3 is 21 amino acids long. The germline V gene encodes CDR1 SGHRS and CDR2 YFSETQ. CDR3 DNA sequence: TGCGCCAGCAGCGCGGGACAGTTTAGGGGAGCGGGAGGGATCTCCTACAATGAGCAGTTCTTC. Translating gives CASSAGQFRGAGGISYNEQFF.

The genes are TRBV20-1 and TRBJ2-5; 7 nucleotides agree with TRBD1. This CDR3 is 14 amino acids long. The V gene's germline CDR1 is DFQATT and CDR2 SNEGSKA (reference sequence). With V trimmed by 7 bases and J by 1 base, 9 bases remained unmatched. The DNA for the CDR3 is TGCAGTGGACAGGGTTTGGTTAGCCAAGAGACCCAGTACTTC. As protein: CSGQGLVSQETQYF.

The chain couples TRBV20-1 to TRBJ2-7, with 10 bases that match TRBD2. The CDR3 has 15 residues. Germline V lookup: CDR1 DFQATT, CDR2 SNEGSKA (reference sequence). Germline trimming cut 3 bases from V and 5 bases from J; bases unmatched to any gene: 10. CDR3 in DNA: TGCAGTGCTAGTGAGAGCGGGGGGGCATCAGACGAGCAGTACTTC. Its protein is CSASESGGASDEQYF.

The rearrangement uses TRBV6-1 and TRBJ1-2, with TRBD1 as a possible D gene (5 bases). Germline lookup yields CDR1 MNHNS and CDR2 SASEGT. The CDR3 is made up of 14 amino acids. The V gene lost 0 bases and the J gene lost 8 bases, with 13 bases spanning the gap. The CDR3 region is CASSEAYGGDGYTF. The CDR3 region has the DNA TGTGCCAGCAGTGAAGCGTACGGGGGGGACGGCTACACCTTC.

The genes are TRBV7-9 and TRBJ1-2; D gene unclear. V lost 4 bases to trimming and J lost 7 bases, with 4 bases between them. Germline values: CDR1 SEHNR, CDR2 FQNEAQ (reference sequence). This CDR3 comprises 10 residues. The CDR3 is CASSSIGYTF. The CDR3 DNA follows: TGTGCCAGCAGCTCCATTGGCTACACCTTC.

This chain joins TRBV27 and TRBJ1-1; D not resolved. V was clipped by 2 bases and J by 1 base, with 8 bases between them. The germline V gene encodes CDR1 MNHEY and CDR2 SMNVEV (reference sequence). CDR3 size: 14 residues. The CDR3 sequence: CASSLRIANTEAFF. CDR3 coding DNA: TGTGCCAGCAGTTTAAGGATTGCGAACACTGAAGCTTTCTTT.

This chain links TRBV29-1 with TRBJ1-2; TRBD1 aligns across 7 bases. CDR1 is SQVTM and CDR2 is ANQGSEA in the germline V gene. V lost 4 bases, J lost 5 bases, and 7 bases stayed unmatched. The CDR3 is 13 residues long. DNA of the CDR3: TGCAGCGTTGTCCGGACAGGCTTATATGGCTACACCTTC. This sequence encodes CSVVRTGLYGYTF.

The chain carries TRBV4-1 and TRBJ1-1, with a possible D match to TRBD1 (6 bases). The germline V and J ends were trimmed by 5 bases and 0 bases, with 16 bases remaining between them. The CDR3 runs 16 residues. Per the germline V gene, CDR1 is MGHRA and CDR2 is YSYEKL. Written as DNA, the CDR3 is TGCGCCAGCAGCTCGCCCCTCGGACAGTTGAACACTGAAGCTTTCTTT. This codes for CASSSPLGQLNTEAFF.

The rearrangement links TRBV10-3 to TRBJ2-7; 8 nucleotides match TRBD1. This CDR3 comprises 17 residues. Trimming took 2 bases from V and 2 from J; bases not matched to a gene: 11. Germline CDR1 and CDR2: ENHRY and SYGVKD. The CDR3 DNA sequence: TGTGCCATCAGTGAGGACGGGACGGGACAGGACCCCTACGAGCAGTACTTC. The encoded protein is CAISEDGTGQDPYEQYF.

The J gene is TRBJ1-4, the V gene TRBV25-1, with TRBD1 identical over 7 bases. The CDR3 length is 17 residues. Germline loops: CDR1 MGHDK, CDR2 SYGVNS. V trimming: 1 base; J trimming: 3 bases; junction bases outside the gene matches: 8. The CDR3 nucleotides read TGTGCCAGCAGTGAATGGGAAGGACAGGTCCCTAATGAAAAACTGTTTTTT. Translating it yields CASSEWEGQVPNEKLFF.

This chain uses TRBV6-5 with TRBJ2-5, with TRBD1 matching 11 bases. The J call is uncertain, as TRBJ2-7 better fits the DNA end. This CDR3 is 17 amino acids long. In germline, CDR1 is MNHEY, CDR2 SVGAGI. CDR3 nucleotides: TGTGCCAGCAGTTACTCGATCCCTCCGGGGACAGGGGGCGAGCAGTACTTC. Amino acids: CASSYSIPPGTGGEQYF.

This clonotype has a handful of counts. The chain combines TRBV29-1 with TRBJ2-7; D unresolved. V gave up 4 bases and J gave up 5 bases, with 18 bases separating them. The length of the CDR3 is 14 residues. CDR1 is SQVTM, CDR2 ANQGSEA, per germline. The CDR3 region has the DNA TGCAGCGTTGTTACGGGTTTGACTCCCCACGAGCAGTACTTC. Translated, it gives CSVVTGLTPHEQYF.

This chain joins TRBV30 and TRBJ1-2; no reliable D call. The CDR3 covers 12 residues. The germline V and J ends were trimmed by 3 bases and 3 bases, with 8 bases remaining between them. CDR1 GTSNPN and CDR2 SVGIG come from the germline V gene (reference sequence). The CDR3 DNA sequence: TGTGCCTGGAGGTTGATTGACTATGGCTACACCTTC. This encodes CAWRLIDYGYTF.

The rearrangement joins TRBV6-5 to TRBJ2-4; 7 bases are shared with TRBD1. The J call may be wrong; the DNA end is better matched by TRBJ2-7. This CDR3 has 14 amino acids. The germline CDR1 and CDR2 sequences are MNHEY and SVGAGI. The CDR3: CASSYSKTGNEQYF. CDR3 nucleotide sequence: TGTGCCAGCAGTTACTCGAAGACAGGGAACGAGCAGTACTTC.

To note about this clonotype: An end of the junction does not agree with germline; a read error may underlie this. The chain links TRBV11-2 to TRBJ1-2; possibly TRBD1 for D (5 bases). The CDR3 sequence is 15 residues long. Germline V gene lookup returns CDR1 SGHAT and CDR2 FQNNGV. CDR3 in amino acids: CASSTPAGTSYGYTF. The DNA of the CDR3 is TGTGCCAGCAGCACGCCGGCTGGGACCTCTTATGGCTACACTTTC.

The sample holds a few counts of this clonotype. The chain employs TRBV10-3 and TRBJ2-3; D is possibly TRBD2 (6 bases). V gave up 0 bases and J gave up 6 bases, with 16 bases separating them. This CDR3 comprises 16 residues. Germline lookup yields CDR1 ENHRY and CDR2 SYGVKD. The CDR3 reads CAISESRSRETDTQYF. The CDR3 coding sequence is TGTGCCATCAGTGAGTCAAGATCACGGGAGACGGATACGCAGTATTTT.